This is a list of T cell receptor beta chains from one sample in a study of T cell responses to AZD1222 COVID-19 vaccine. The table came from immunoSEQ multiplex PCR; TCRdb's copy has only in-frame clones and leaves some out. Of tens of thousands of clones in the sample, about 93% are singletons; the top ten hold 5.2%. The input for sequencing was peripheral blood, taken on day 0 of MenACWY control vaccination. Receptor source: an adult in good health. Each CDR3 is given without its conserved first and last residue. A D gene is named only where the DNA matches it firmly. Size is omitted from some rows. Given values are once, few, many or a class for expanded clones.

clone size	D gene	CDR3 length	J gene	V gene	CDR3 protein
once	TRBD1	15	TRBJ1-2	TRBV6-6	ASSPRTGPGMGYGYT
NA	NA	13	TRBJ2-4	TRBV19	ASSPASLNSRIQY
NA	NA	12	TRBJ1-2	TRBV10-1	ASSRSRKADGYT
once	TRBD1	13	TRBJ1-2	TRBV18	ASSPNFAGGYGYT
NA	NA	13	TRBJ2-5	TRBV5-1	ASSLVGTPQETQY
NA	TRBD1	14	TRBJ1-4	TRBV28	ASRLGGTGANEKLF
NA	NA	11	TRBJ1-1	TRBV5-5	ASSLEGNTEAF
once	NA	13	TRBJ2-5	TRBV27	ASSPQQGRRETQY
NA	TRBD2	15	TRBJ2-1	TRBV6-1	ASSEMGSAGAVNEQF
NA	TRBD1	12	TRBJ2-7	TRBV5-1	ASSSRTGGPEQY
once	NA	15	TRBJ2-2	TRBV11-3	ASSLDPGVHKAGELF
NA	NA	11	TRBJ1-4	TRBV29-1	SANRDGGEKLF
few	NA	13	TRBJ2-2	TRBV21-1	ASSKDRGDTGELF
NA	NA	13	TRBJ1-5	TRBV6-5	ASCVQLRINQPQH
NA	NA	13	TRBJ1-1	TRBV5-1	ASSLAWGRNTEAF
NA	NA	12	TRBJ1-6	TRBV25-1	ASRDSSYNSPLH
once	NA	13	TRBJ1-6	TRBV6-5	ASSYDGAANSPLH
NA	NA	15	TRBJ2-7	TRBV12-5	ASGLVSTGHLSYEQY
NA	TRBD1	11	TRBJ1-1	TRBV10-3	ASGQDPNTEAF
NA	NA	12	TRBJ2-7	TRBV19	ASSIRDTTYEQY
NA	NA	12	TRBJ2-7	TRBV7-2	ASSPQVGSYEQY
NA	NA	13	TRBJ2-1	TRBV7-9	ASSPYGHLYNEQF
NA	NA	13	TRBJ2-1	TRBV2	ASSAFRISYNEQF
NA	TRBD1	14	TRBJ1-3	TRBV27	ASSSTGTGFGNTIY
NA	TRBD2	14	TRBJ2-3	TRBV19	ASSILGTSPTDTQY
NA	NA	14	TRBJ2-7	TRBV5-1	ASSPSGGPTLYEQY
once	NA	11	TRBJ2-1	TRBV12-3/TRBV12-4	ASRQGTITEQF
few	NA	13	TRBJ1-2	TRBV4-1	ASSQDQFSNYGYT
NA	NA	11	TRBJ2-7	TRBV10-3	AISEGRTYEQY
NA	TRBD2	14	TRBJ2-7	TRBV5-1	ASSLELSRLAGEQY
NA	NA	10	TRBJ1-6	TRBV12-3/TRBV12-4	ASSFPNSPLH
NA	NA	11	TRBJ1-2	TRBV6-1	ASSEEPNYGYT
NA	NA	13	TRBJ1-1	TRBV19	ASTSTLDSNTEAF
NA	NA	13	TRBJ1-2	TRBV4-3	ASSQDVPPVYGYT
NA	TRBD1	11	TRBJ2-7	TRBV14	ASSDQARGEQY
NA	NA	10	TRBJ2-5	TRBV10-3	AIGDKQETQY
NA	TRBD1	14	TRBJ2-7	TRBV5-6	ASSLVGTGVAYEQY
few	NA	13	TRBJ1-5	TRBV5-6	ASSVALGGNQPQH
NA	TRBD1	14	TRBJ1-5	TRBV19	ASSQHRGTANQPQH
NA	NA	13	TRBJ1-1	TRBV6-2/TRBV6-3	ASSYSGVPNTEAF
NA	TRBD2	12	TRBJ2-7	TRBV5-1	ASSLVSGAYEQY
few	NA	11	TRBJ1-2	TRBV6-5	ASSPGSDYGYT
NA	NA	11	TRBJ2-1	TRBV27	ASSRIPPNEQF
NA	TRBD1	12	TRBJ2-7	TRBV10-2	ASSSGTGILEQY
NA	NA	13	TRBJ1-5	TRBV2	ASTGPGGLGQPQH
NA	NA	10	TRBJ2-2	TRBV5-1	ASSMNTGELF
NA	NA	12	TRBJ2-7	TRBV28	ASSPRRGPYEQY
NA	TRBD2	13	TRBJ2-7	TRBV28	ASSSAGGPNYEQY
NA	NA	13	TRBJ2-3	TRBV7-2	ASNIGGAGTDTQY
NA	TRBD2	16	TRBJ2-3	TRBV5-5	ASSPVGGSGRAGDTQY
NA	TRBD1	13	TRBJ1-4	TRBV7-6	ASSETGALGEKLF
NA	TRBD2	14	TRBJ2-3	TRBV28	ASKSPSGTMEDTQY
NA	NA	13	TRBJ1-1	TRBV14	ASSHAGALGTEAF
few	NA	12	TRBJ2-3	TRBV7-9	ASSLDVSTDTQY
NA	NA	12	TRBJ1-3	TRBV7-6	ASSPWDPGNTIY
NA	NA	11	TRBJ1-1	TRBV19	ASMEGSGSEAF
once	NA	11	TRBJ2-7	TRBV24-1	ATSDLMGREQY
NA	TRBD1	14	TRBJ1-5	TRBV27	ASSLPPDRGGQPQH
once	NA	12	TRBJ1-4	TRBV27	ASRVAGNNEKLF
NA	NA	11	TRBJ2-2	TRBV2	ASSETGTGELF